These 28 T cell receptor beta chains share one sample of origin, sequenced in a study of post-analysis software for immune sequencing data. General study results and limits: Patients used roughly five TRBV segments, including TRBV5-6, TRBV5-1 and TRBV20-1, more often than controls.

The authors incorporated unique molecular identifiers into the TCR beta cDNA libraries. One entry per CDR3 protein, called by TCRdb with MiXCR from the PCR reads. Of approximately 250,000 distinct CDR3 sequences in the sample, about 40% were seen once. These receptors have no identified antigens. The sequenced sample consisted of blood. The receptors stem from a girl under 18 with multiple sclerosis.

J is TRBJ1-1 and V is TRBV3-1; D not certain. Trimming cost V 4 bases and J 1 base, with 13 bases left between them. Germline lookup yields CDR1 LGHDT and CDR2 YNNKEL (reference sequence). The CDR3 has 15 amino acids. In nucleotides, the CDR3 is TGTGCCAGCAGCCCCTCCCTTAGGGCGAACACTGAAGCTTTCTTT. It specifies CASSPSLRANTEAFF.

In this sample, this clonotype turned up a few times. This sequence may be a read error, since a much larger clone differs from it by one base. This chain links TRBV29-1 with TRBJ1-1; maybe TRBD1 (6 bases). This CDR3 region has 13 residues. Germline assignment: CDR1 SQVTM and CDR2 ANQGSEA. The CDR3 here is CNGTGRADTEAFF. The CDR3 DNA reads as TGCAACGGAACAGGGAGGGCCGACACTGAAGCTTTCTTT. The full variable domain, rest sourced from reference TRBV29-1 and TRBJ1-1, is SAVISQKPSRDICQRGTSLTIQCQVDSQVTMMFWYRQQPGQSLTLIATANQGSEATYESGFVIDKFPISRPNLTFSTLTVSNMSPEDSSIYLCNGTGRADTEAFFGQGTRLTVV.

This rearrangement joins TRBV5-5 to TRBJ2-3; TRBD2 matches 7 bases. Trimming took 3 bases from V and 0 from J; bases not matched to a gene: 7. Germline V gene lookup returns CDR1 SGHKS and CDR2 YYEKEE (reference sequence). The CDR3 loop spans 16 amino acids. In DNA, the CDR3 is TGTGCCAGCAGCTCCTATCGGGGGGACAGCACAGATACGCAGTATTTT. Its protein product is CASSSYRGDSTDTQYF.

The CDR3: CASSLFRQKGSNYGYTF. CDR3 DNA: TGTGCCAGCAGCTTATTCCGGCAGAAGGGCTCTAACTATGGCTACACCTTC. V usage is TRBV7-2 and J usage is TRBJ1-2, with unresolved D. Germline assignment: CDR1 SGHTA and CDR2 FQGNSA. Trimming removed 2 bases at V and 0 bases at J, with 16 bases between. This CDR3 comprises 17 residues.

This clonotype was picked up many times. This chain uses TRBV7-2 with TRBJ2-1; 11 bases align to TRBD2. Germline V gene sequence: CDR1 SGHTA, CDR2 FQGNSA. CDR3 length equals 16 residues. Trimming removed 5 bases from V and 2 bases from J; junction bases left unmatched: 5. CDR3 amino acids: CASSRRSGGAYNEQFF. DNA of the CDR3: TGTGCCAGCAGCCGTCGTAGCGGGGGGGCCTACAATGAGCAGTTCTTC.

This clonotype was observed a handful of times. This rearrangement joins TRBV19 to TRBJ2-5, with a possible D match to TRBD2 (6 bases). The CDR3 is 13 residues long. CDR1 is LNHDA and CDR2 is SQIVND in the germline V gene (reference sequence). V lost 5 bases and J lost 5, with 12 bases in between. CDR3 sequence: CASSAGGMETQYF. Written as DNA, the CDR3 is TGTGCCAGTAGTGCCGGGGGAATGGAGACCCAGTACTTC.

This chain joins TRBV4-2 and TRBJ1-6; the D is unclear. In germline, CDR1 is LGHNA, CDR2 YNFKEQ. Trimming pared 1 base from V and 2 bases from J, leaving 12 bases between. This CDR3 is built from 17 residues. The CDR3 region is CASSQGPTSAYNSPLHF. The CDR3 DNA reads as TGTGCCAGCAGCCAAGGGCCCACGTCGGCCTATAATTCACCCCTCCACTTT.

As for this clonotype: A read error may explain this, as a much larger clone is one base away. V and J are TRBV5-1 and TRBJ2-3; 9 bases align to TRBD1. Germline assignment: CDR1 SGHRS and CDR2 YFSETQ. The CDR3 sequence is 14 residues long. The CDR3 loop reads CASGHDRGTNTQCF. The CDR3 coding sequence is TGCGCCAGCGGACACGACAGGGGGACAAATACGCAGTGTTTT.

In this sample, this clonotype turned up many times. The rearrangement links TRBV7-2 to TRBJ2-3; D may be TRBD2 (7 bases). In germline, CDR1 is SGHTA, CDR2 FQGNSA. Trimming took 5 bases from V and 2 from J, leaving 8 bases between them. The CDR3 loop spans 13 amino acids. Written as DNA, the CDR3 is TGTGCCAGCAGCGGGGGGGCCACAGATACGCAGTATTTT. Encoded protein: CASSGGATDTQYF.

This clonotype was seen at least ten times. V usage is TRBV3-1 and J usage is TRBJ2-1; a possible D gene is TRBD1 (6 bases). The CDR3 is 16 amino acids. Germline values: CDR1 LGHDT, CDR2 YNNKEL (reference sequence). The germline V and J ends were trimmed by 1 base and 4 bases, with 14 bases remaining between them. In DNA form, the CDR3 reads TGTGCCAGCAGCCAAGGTCTACAGGGCCTATACAATGAGCAGTTCTTC. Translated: CASSQGLQGLYNEQFF.

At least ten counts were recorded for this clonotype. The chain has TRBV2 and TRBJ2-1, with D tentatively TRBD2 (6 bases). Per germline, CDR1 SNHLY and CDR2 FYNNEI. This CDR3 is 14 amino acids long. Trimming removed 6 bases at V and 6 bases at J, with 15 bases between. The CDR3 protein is CASSLLGGGNEQFF. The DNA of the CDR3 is TGTGCCAGCAGCCTACTTGGGGGAGGCAATGAGCAGTTCTTC. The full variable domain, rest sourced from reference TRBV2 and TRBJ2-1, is EPEVTQTPSHQVTQMGQEVILRCVPISNHLYFYWYRQILGQKVEFLVSFYNNEISEKSEIFDDQFSVERPDGSNFTLKIRSTKLEDSAMYFCASSLLGGGNEQFFGPGTRLTVL.

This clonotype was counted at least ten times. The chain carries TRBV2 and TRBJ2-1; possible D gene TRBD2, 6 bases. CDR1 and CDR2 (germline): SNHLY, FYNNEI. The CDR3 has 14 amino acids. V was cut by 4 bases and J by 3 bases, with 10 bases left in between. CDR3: CASSVAGLYNEQFF. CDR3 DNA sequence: TGTGCCAGCAGTGTGGCGGGGCTCTACAATGAGCAGTTCTTC. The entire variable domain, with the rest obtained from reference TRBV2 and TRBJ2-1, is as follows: EPEVTQTPSHQVTQMGQEVILRCVPISNHLYFYWYRQILGQKVEFLVSFYNNEISEKSEIFDDQFSVERPDGSNFTLKIRSTKLEDSAMYFCASSVAGLYNEQFFGPGTRLTVL.

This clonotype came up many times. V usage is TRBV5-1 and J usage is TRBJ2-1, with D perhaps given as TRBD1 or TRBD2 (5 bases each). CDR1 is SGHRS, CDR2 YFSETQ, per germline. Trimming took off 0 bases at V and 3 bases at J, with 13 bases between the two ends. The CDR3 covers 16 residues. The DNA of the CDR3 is TGCGCCAGCAGCTTGGCCACGGGACCCGTCTACAATGAGCAGTTCTTC. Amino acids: CASSLATGPVYNEQFF.

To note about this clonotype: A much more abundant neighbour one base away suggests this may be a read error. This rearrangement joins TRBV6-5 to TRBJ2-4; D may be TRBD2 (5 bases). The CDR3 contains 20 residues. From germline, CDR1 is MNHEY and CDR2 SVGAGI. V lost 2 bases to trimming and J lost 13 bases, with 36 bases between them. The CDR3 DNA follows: TGTGCCAGCAGTTACCCGCACCGGGAATATGTTTTCGAACAGTACAATGAGCAGTACTTC. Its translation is CASSYPHREYVFEQYNEQYF.

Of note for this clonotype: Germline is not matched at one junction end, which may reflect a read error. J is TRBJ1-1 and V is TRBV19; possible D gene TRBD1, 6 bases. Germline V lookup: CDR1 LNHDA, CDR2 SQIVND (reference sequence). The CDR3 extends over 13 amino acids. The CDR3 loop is CASSYRVSTEAFF. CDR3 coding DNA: TGTGCCAGTAGCTACAGGGTGTCCACTGAGGCTTTCTTT.

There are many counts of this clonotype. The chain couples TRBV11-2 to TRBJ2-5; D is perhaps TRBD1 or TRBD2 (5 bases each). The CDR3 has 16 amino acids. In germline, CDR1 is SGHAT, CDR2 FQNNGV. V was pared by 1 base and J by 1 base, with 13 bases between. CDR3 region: CASSLGPGLSQETQYF. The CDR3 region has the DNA TGTGCCAGCAGCTTAGGCCCGGGGCTGTCCCAAGAGACCCAGTACTTC.

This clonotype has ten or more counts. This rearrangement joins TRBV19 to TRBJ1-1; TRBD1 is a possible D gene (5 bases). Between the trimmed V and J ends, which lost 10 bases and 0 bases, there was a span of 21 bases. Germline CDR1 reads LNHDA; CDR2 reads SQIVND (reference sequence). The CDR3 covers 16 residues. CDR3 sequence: CATGGREGYMNTEAFF. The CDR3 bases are TGTGCCACGGGTGGCAGGGAAGGGTACATGAACACTGAAGCTTTCTTT. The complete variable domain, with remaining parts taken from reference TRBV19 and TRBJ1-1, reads DGGITQSPKYLFRKEGQNVTLSCEQNLNHDAMYWYRQDPGQGLRLIYYSQIVNDFQKGDIAEGYSVSREKKESFPLTVTSAQKNPTAFYLCATGGREGYMNTEAFFGQGTRLTVV.

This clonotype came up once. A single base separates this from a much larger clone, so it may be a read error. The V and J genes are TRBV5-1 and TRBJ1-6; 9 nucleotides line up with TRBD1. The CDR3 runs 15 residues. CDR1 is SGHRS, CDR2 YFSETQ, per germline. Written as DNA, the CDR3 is TGCACCAGCAGCGTGTCACAGGGGGCGAATTCACCCCTCCACTTT. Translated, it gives CTSSVSQGANSPLHF.

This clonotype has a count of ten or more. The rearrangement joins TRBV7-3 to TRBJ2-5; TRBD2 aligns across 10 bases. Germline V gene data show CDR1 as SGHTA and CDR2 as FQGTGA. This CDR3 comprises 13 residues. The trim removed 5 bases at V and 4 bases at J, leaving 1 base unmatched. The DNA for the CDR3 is TGTGCCAGCAGCAGCGGGAGGGCAGAGACCCAGTACTTC. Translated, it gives CASSSGRAETQYF.

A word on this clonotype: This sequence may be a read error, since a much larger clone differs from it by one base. This CDR3 is CATSRVGSGRRETQYF. In nucleotides, the CDR3 is TGTGCCACCAGCAGAGTAGGCAGCGGGAGACGGGAGACCCAGTACTTC. V is TRBV15 and J is TRBJ2-5; 8 bases align to TRBD2. Losses at the gene ends were 1 base for V and 5 bases for J; bases not matched to a gene: 9. CDR1 is LNHNV and CDR2 is YYDKDF in the germline V gene (reference sequence). CDR3 length equals 16 residues.

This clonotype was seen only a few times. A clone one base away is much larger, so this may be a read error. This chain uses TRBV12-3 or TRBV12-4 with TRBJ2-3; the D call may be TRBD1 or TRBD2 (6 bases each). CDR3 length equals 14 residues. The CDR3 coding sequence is TGTGCCAGCAGTTTAGGCGGGACAACAGATGCGCAGTATTTT. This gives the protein CASSLGGTTDAQYF.

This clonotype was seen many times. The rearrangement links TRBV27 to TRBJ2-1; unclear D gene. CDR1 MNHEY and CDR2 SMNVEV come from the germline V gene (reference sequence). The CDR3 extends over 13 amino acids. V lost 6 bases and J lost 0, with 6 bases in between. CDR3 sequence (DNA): TGTGCCAGCAGAGGAAGCTCCTACAATGAGCAGTTCTTC. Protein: CASRGSSYNEQFF.

CDR3 nucleotides: TGCGCCAGCAGCTTCACAGGGGCCCCGAACACCGGGGAGCTGTTTTTT. Translated: CASSFTGAPNTGELFF. The chain employs TRBV5-1 and TRBJ2-2, with 7 bases lining up with TRBD1. The CDR3 has 16 residues. V dropped 2 bases and J dropped 0; count of bases not matched to a gene: 4. Germline V lookup: CDR1 SGHRS, CDR2 YFSETQ. Full variable domain (missing parts from reference TRBV5-1 and TRBJ2-2): KAGVTQTPRYLIKTRGQQVTLSCSPISGHRSVSWYQQTPGQGLQFLFEYFSETQRNKGNFPGRFSGRQFSNSRSEMNVSTLELGDSALYLCASSFTGAPNTGELFFGEGSRLTVL.

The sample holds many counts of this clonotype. The DNA of the CDR3 is TGCAGCTTTCCGGGACTAGCTTCTGGCAATGAGCAGTTCTTC. As protein: CSFPGLASGNEQFF. The chain combines TRBV29-1 with TRBJ2-1; 9 nucleotides agree with TRBD2. From germline, CDR1 is SQVTM and CDR2 ANQGSEA. The CDR3 totals 14 residues. V lost 8 bases and J lost 6; bases outside the gene matches: 11.

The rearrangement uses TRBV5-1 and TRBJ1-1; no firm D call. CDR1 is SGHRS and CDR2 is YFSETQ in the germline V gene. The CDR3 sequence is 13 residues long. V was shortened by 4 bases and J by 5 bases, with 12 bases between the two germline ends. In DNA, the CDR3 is TGCGCCAGCAGCCTGGATATGGGAACTGAAGCTTTCTTT. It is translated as CASSLDMGTEAFF.

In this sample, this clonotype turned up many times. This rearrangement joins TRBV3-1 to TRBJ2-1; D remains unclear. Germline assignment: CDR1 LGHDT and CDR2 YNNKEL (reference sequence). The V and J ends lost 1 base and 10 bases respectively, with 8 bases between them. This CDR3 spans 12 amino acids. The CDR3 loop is CASSQGLSEQFF. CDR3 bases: TGTGCCAGCAGCCAAGGACTCAGCGAGCAGTTCTTC.

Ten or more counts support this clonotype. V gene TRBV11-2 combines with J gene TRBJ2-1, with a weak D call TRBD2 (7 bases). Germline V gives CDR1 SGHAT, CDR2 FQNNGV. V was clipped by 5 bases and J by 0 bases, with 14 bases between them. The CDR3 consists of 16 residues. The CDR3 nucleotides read TGTGCCAGCAGCACCCAAGGGGGGGGCTCCTACAATGAGCAGTTCTTC. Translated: CASSTQGGGSYNEQFF.

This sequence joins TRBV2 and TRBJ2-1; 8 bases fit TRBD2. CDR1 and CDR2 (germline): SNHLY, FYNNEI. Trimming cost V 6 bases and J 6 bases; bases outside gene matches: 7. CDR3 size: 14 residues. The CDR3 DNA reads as TGTGCCAGCAGATTAGCGGGATCGACCAATGAGCAGTTCTTC. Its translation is CASRLAGSTNEQFF.